Listed here are 16 T cell receptor beta chains from one sample, sequenced in a study of graft-versus-host responses after intestinal transplantation. Data came from immunoSEQ multiplex PCR; TCRdb stores just in-frame clones and leaves some out. Of roughly 16,000 clones detected, about 38% appear once; the ten largest clones hold approximately 3.5%. Co-plated with around 200,000 CFSE-labeled responder cells were around 200,000 irradiated, violet-dye-labeled stimulator cells. The specimen comprised alloreactive CD8+ T cells from a mixed lymphocyte reaction culture, sampled before intestinal transplant. Subset: CFSE-low proliferating T cells sorted from roughly 6-day pre-transplant mixed lymphocyte reaction (GvH or HvG direction). These receptors were obtained from a human patient who received an intestinal transplant.

The V call is TRBV4-1, the J call TRBJ2-1; 9 nucleotides match TRBD2. The junction had 6 bases not matched to a gene; V was cut back by 1 base and J by 8 bases. The germline gives CDR1 MGHRA, CDR2 YSYEKL. The CDR3 has 15 amino acids. CDR3 amino acids: CASSQGGRAGDEQFF. The CDR3 DNA reads as TGCGCCAGCAGCCAAGGCGGGAGGGCCGGGGATGAGCAGTTCTTC.

The chain uses TRBV7-8 and TRBJ1-1; D possibly corresponds to TRBD1 (5 bases). V dropped 2 bases and J dropped 1 base, with 11 bases sitting between them. This CDR3 region has 15 residues. Per the germline V gene, CDR1 is SGHVS and CDR2 is FQNEAQ. The CDR3 sequence is CASSLFGAGNTEAFF. CDR3 nucleotide sequence: TGTGCCAGCAGCTTATTCGGGGCGGGGAACACTGAAGCTTTCTTT.

This chain joins TRBV6-9 and TRBJ2-2; TRBD2 agrees at 9 bases. The trim removed 5 bases at V and 2 bases at J, leaving 0 bases unmatched. This CDR3 region has 14 residues. Looked up from germline, CDR1 is MNHGY and CDR2 is SVAAGI. As DNA, the CDR3 is TGTGCCAGCAGTCTAGCGGGAAACACCGGGGAGCTGTTTTTT. Its translation: CASSLAGNTGELFF.

V usage is TRBV5-6 and J usage is TRBJ2-7, with D perhaps matching TRBD2 (5 bases). V shed 0 bases and J shed 4 bases, with 20 bases lying between them. The CDR3 runs to 17 residues. Germline CDR1 SGHDT, CDR2 YYEEEE. The CDR3 nucleotides read TGTGCCAGCAGCTTGGCTTCTGGGGAAACTAGACCTTACGAGCAGTACTTC. Translation: CASSLASGETRPYEQYF.

CDR3 sequence (DNA): TGTGCCAGCAGCTTAGCCCAGGGTAGGACCCAGTACTTC. It codes for CASSLAQGRTQYF. The V call is TRBV11-2, the J call TRBJ2-5, with a tentative D call TRBD1 (5 bases). Germline V gives CDR1 SGHAT, CDR2 FQNNGV. This CDR3 region has 13 residues. Trimming pared 1 base from V and 7 bases from J, leaving 10 bases between. The whole variable domain, remainder taken from reference TRBV11-2 and TRBJ2-5, is EAGVAQSPRYKIIEKRQSVAFWCNPISGHATLYWYQQILGQGPKLLIQFQNNGVVDDSQLPKDRFSAERLKGVDSTLKIQPAKLEDSAVYLCASSLAQGRTQYFGPGTRLLVL.

The rearrangement links TRBV19 to TRBJ2-1; 12 bases line up with TRBD2. J lost 9 bases, V lost 5 bases, and 17 bases had no gene match. CDR1 is LNHDA, CDR2 SQIVND, per germline (reference sequence). This CDR3 comprises 18 residues. CDR3 amino acids: CASSPDAPLAGGGGEQFF. The CDR3 region has the DNA TGTGCCAGTAGTCCAGACGCCCCCCTAGCGGGAGGGGGGGGTGAGCAGTTCTTC.

This rearrangement joins TRBV5-4 to TRBJ2-7, with 7 bases lining up with TRBD1. The length of the CDR3 is 13 residues. Germline CDR1 and CDR2: SGHNT and YYREEE (reference sequence). The ends lost 4 bases at V and 4 bases at J; junction bases unmatched: 5. CDR3 in DNA: TGTGCCAGCAGCCCGGGACAGCCTTACGAGCAGTACTTC. Translating it yields CASSPGQPYEQYF.

In this sample, this clone turned up a few times. The chain employs TRBV6-6 and TRBJ2-1; 8 bases are shared with TRBD1. V lost 5 bases to trimming and J lost 5 bases; unmatched junction nucleotides: 8. The germline CDR1 and CDR2 sequences are MNHNY and SVGAGI (reference sequence). The CDR3 loop spans 15 amino acids. The CDR3 here is CASSQRDRINNEQFF. The CDR3 DNA is TGTGCCAGCAGTCAGAGGGACAGGATAAACAATGAGCAGTTCTTC.

V gene TRBV7-3 combines with J gene TRBJ1-2; D gene unclear. The CDR3 contains 16 residues. Trimming removed 4 bases at V and 6 bases at J, with 21 bases between. Looked up from germline, CDR1 is SGHTA and CDR2 is FQGTGA. CDR3 residues: CASSSPRRYGSHGYTF. The CDR3 bases are TGTGCCAGCAGCTCCCCTAGGAGGTATGGGTCCCATGGCTACACCTTC.

Within the sample, this clone is medium-sized (0.01 to 0.1%). J is TRBJ1-2 and V is TRBV27, with D unresolved. Deletions cut 0 bases from V and 8 bases from J, with 10 bases between. Germline V lookup: CDR1 MNHEY, CDR2 SMNVEV (reference sequence). The CDR3 spans 13 residues. The CDR3 nucleotides are TGTGCCAGCAGTTTATCAGGGAACGGGGGCTACACCTTC. Protein sequence: CASSLSGNGGYTF.

This chain uses TRBV29-1 with TRBJ1-3; TRBD1 might be the D (6 bases). Germline V gene lookup returns CDR1 SQVTM and CDR2 ANQGSEA. V dropped 6 bases and J dropped 2 bases, with 11 bases sitting between them. CDR3 length: 13 amino acids. The CDR3 sequence: CSVETGTGNTIYF. The CDR3 DNA is TGCAGCGTGGAGACAGGTACTGGAAACACCATATATTTT.

The table lists this clone with a few counts. The rearrangement uses TRBV2 and TRBJ1-1, with D perhaps matching TRBD1 (6 bases). Trimming took off 8 bases at V and 4 bases at J, with 14 bases between the two ends. CDR1 SNHLY and CDR2 FYNNEI come from the germline V gene. The CDR3 is made up of 13 amino acids. CDR3 amino acids: CASGRTAGTEAFF. Written as DNA, the CDR3 is TGTGCCAGCGGGAGGACAGCAGGCACTGAAGCTTTCTTT.

As to this clone: The germline gene is not matched at one end of the junction; a read error may be the cause. This chain connects TRBV27 to TRBJ2-5; perhaps TRBD2 as D (6 bases). Germline V gene lookup returns CDR1 MNHEY and CDR2 SMNVEV (reference sequence). The CDR3 has 14 amino acids. CDR3 amino acids: CASSEGTYDYEQHF. In nucleotides, the CDR3 is TGTGCCAGCAGCGAGGGGACTTACGACTACGAGCAGCACTTC.

CDR3 coding DNA: TGTGCCAGCAGCTTGAGGGGAGGGTTCAATCAGCCCCAGCATTTT. Translation gives CASSLRGGFNQPQHF. V gene TRBV7-9 combines with J gene TRBJ1-5; tentative D call: TRBD1 (5 bases). The V end was cut by 3 bases, the J end by 3 bases, with 12 bases between. Germline CDR1 SEHNR, CDR2 FQNEAQ (reference sequence). This CDR3 contains 15 residues. Full variable domain (rest looked up from reference TRBV7-9 and TRBJ1-5): DTGVSQNPRHKITKRGQNVTFRCDPISEHNRLYWYRQTLGQGPEFLTYFQNEAQLEKSRLLSDRFSAERPKGSFSTLEIQRTEQGDSAMYLCASSLRGGFNQPQHFGDGTRLSIL.

A few counts support this clone. The genes are TRBV1 and TRBJ2-1; the table's D call, TRBD2, has no DNA check behind it. TRBV1 is a pseudogene segment. There are 14 residues in the CDR3. Here the CDR3 DNA reads TGCACCAGCAGCCAAGTCGTCTTATACAATGAGCAGTTCTTC. Residues: CTSSQVVLYNEQFF.

The chain carries TRBV11-3 and TRBJ2-7, with unresolved D. CDR3 length equals 12 residues. Germline loops: CDR1 SGHNT, CDR2 YENEEA. The ends were cut back, 1 base at V and 4 bases at J, with 5 bases in the middle. In DNA, the CDR3 is TGTGCCAGCAGCTTAGGTGCGTACGAGCAGTACTTC. It translates to CASSLGAYEQYF.